This TCR beta chain was captured in a study of T cell changes during pregnancy in multiple sclerosis. CDR1 and CDR2 (germline): MDHEN, SYDVKM. The CDR3 runs to 15 residues. V lost 4 bases, J lost 1 base, and 6 bases stayed unmatched. This clone was seen once. This table comes from immunoSEQ multiplex PCR, and its TCRdb copy is limited to in-frame clones, with some not included. The sample gives some 46,000 clones, 90% to 95% of which show up once; 2.2% is in the top ten. This receptor was identified in a female donor with multiple sclerosis, enrolled in a pregnancy study. Sequencing was performed on peripheral blood, taken in the third trimester of pregnancy. The chain employs TRBV28 and TRBJ2-7, with 8 bases identical to TRBD1. The CDR3 nucleotides are TGTGCCAGCAGTTCCCGGACAGGGCTATCCTACGAGCAGTACTTC. Protein sequence: CASSSRTGLSYEQYF. Complete variable domain (other parts from reference TRBV28 and TRBJ2-7): DVKVTQSSRYLVKRTGEKVFLECVQDMDHENMFWYRQDPGLGLRLIYFSYDVKMKEKGDIPEGYSVSREKKERFSLILESASTNQTSMYLCASSSRTGLSYEQYFGPGTRLTVT.